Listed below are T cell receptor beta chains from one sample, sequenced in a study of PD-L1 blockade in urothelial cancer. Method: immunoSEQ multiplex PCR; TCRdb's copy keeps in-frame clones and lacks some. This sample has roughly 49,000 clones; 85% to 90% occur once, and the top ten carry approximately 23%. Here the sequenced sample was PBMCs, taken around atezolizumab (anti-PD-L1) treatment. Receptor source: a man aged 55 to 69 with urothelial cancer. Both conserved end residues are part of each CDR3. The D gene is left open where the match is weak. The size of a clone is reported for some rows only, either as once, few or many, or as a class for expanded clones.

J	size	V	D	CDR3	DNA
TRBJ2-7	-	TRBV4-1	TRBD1	CASSQGGQGLIYEQYF	TGCGCCAGCAGCCAAGGAGGACAGGGGTTGATCTACGAGCAGTACTTC
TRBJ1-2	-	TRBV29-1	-	CSVSSGSGYTF	TGCAGCGTATCCTCGGGGTCTGGCTACACCTTC
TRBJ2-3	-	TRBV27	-	CASSFVAGFSTDTQYF	TGTGCCAGCAGTTTCGTGGCTGGCTTTAGCACAGATACGCAGTATTTT
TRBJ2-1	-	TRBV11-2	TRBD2	CASSLGTSGIGHEQFF	TGTGCCAGCAGCCTAGGGACTAGCGGGATCGGGCATGAGCAGTTCTTC
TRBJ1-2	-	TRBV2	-	CASGQGGYTF	TGTGCCAGCGGGCAGGGGGGCTACACCTTC
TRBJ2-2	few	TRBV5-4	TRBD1	CASSETRYRGAGELFF	TGTGCCAGCAGCGAAACGCGTTACAGGGGTGCCGGGGAGCTGTTTTTT
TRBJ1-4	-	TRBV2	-	CASARISTNEKLFF	TGTGCCAGCGCCAGGATCTCAACTAATGAAAAACTGTTTTTT
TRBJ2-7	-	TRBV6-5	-	CASSYGLAGYEQYF	TGTGCCAGCAGTTATGGGCTAGCCGGTTACGAGCAGTACTTC
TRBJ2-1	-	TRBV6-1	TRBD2	CASAAGESSYNEQFF	TGTGCCAGTGCGGCGGGGGAAAGCTCCTACAATGAGCAGTTCTTC
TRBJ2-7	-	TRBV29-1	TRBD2	CSVEGGGASEQYF	TGCAGCGTTGAAGGCGGGGGGGCTAGCGAGCAGTACTTC
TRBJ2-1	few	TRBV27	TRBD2	CASSLSSGSYNEQFF	TGTGCCAGCAGTTTATCTAGCGGGAGCTACAATGAGCAGTTCTTC
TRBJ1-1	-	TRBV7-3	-	CASSRQALNTEAFF	TGTGCCAGCAGCCGACAAGCCCTGAACACTGAAGCTTTCTTT
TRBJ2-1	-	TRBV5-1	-	CASSRGGGDYNEQFF	TGCGCCAGCAGCAGGGGTGGCGGGGACTACAATGAGCAGTTCTTC
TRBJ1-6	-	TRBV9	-	CASSLQASSPLHF	TGTGCCAGCAGCTTACAGGCCTCTTCACCCCTCCACTTT
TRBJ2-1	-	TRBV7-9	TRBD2	CASSLLAGYNEQFF	TGTGCCAGCAGCTTGCTAGCGGGATACAATGAGCAGTTCTTC
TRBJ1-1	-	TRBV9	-	CASSVVESEAFF	TGTGCCAGCAGCGTAGTTGAGTCTGAAGCTTTCTTT
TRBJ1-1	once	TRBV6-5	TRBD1	CASSRQGARNTEAFF	TGTGCCAGCAGTCGACAGGGAGCGCGTAACACTGAAGCTTTCTTT
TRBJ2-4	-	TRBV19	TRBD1	CASIGTASKNIQYF	TGTGCCAGTATTGGGACAGCCTCCAAAAACATTCAGTACTTC
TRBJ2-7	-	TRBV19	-	CASSPTGYEQYF	TGTGCCAGTAGCCCCACAGGCTACGAGCAGTACTTC
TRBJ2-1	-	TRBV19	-	CASSIVRTRGEQFF	TGTGCCAGTAGTATAGTGCGTACACGAGGCGAGCAGTTCTTC
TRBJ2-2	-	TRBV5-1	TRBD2	CASSFASPGLANTGELFF	TGCGCCAGCAGCTTTGCGTCCCCGGGACTAGCCAACACCGGGGAGCTGTTTTTT
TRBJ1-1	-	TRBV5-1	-	CASSLKVQGDTEAFF	TGCGCCAGCAGCTTGAAAGTTCAAGGAGACACTGAAGCTTTCTTT
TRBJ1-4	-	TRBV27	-	CASSLIRGGEKLFF	TGTGCCAGCAGTTTGATAAGGGGTGGGGAAAAACTGTTTTTT
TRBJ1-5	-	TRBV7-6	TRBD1	CASSLDIGTVSNQPQHF	TGTGCCAGCAGCTTAGATATCGGGACAGTGAGCAATCAGCCCCAGCATTTT
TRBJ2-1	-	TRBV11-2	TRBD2	CASSSRTSENPNEQFF	TGTGCCAGCAGCTCCCGGACTAGCGAAAACCCAAATGAGCAGTTCTTC
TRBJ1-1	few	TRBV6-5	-	CASSYWGENTEAFF	TGTGCCAGCAGTTACTGGGGGGAGAACACTGAAGCTTTCTTT
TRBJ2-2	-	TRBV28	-	CASQNTGELFF	TGTGCCAGCCAAAACACCGGGGAGCTGTTTTTT
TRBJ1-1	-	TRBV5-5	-	CASSLDSRGTEAFF	TGTGCCAGCAGCTTGGACAGCAGGGGCACTGAAGCTTTCTTT
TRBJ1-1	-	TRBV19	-	CASSSGRGGNTEAFF	TGTGCCAGTAGTTCCGGCCGCGGCGGGAACACTGAAGCTTTCTTT
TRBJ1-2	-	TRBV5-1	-	CASSLGYAGDGYTF	TGCGCCAGCAGCTTGGGTTACGCCGGGGATGGCTACACCTTC
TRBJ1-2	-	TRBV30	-	CAWSHQNYGYTF	TGTGCCTGGAGTCATCAGAACTATGGCTACACCTTC
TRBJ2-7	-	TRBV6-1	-	CASSEAPAEREQYF	TGTGCCAGCAGTGAAGCGCCGGCCGAGAGGGAGCAGTACTTC
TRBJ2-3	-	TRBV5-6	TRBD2	CASTRSGRTADTQYF	TGTGCCAGCACCAGAAGCGGGAGGACTGCCGATACGCAGTATTTT
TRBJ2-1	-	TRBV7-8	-	CASSLATGVGSNEQFF	TGTGCCAGCAGCTTAGCCACGGGTGTGGGTAGCAATGAGCAGTTCTTC
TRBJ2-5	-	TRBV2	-	CASSQVAETQYF	TGTGCCAGCAGCCAAGTAGCCGAGACCCAGTACTTC
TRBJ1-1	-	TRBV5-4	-	CASSFEQAGAFF	TGTGCCAGCAGCTTTGAGCAGGCTGGAGCTTTCTTT
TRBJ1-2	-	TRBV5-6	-	CASSLRQFNYGYTF	TGTGCCAGCAGCTTGCGACAGTTTAACTATGGCTACACCTTC
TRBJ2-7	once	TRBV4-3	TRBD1	CASSQEGGRDNEQYF	TGCGCCAGCAGCCAAGAAGGGGGCAGGGACAACGAGCAGTACTTC
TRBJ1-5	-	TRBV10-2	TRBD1	CASSESGTGYNQPQHF	TGCGCCAGCAGTGAGAGCGGGACAGGTTATAATCAGCCCCAGCATTTT
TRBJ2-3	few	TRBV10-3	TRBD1	CAIKTGDITDTQYF	TGTGCCATCAAGACAGGGGATATCACAGATACGCAGTATTTT
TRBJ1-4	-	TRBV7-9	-	CASSPAETTNEKLFF	TGTGCCAGCAGCCCCGCAGAAACAACTAATGAAAAACTGTTTTTT
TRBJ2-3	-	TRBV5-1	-	CASSPQGTSTDTQYF	TGCGCCAGCAGCCCTCAGGGGACGAGCACAGATACGCAGTATTTT
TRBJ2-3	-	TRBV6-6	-	CATADGFTDTQYF	TGTGCCACCGCGGATGGGTTCACAGATACGCAGTATTTT
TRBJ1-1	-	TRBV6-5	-	CASNRGKNTEAFF	TGTGCCAGCAATCGCGGGAAGAACACTGAAGCTTTCTTT
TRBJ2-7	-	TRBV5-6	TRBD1	CASSLDWTGGWYEQYF	TGTGCCAGCAGCTTGGACTGGACAGGGGGTTGGTACGAGCAGTACTTC
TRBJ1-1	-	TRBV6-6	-	CASSFKLDAEAFF	TGTGCCAGCAGTTTTAAACTAGACGCTGAAGCTTTCTTT
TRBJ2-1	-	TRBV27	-	CASSAGNNEQFF	TGTGCCAGCAGTGCCGGGAACAATGAGCAGTTCTTC
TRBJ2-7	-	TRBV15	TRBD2	CATSRDRGRYEQYF	TGTGCCACCAGCAGAGATCGCGGGAGGTACGAGCAGTACTTC
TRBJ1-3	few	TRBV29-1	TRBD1	CSAGQEAGNTIYF	TGCAGCGCTGGACAGGAGGCCGGAAACACCATATATTTT
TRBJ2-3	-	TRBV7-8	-	CASSLERPASTDTQYF	TGTGCCAGCAGCTTGGAGCGCCCCGCTAGCACAGATACGCAGTATTTT
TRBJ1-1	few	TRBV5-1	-	CASSFVGGSMNTEAFF	TGCGCCAGCAGCTTTGTCGGGGGGTCGATGAACACTGAAGCTTTCTTT
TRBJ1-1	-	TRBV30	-	CAWIDRKNTEAFF	TGTGCCTGGATAGACAGGAAGAACACTGAAGCTTTCTTT
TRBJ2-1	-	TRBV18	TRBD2	CASSLSLSSGRSSYNEQFF	TGTGCCAGCTCACTATCTCTCTCTAGCGGGAGAAGCTCCTACAATGAGCAGTTCTTC
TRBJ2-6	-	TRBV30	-	CAWSLTGANVLTF	TGTGCCTGGAGTCTAACTGGGGCCAACGTCCTGACTTTC
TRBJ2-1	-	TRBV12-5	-	CASGLDSNYNEQFF	TGTGCTAGTGGTTTGGACAGTAACTACAATGAGCAGTTCTTC
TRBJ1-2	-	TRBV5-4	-	CASSLGTADYGYTF	TGTGCCAGCAGCTTGGGGACAGCCGACTATGGCTACACCTTC
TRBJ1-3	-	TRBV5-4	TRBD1	CASSPGQTLSGNTIYF	TGTGCCAGCAGCCCGGGACAGACCCTCTCTGGAAACACCATATATTTT
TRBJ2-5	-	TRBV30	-	CAWSVQETQYF	TGTGCCTGGAGTGTACAGGAGACCCAGTACTTC
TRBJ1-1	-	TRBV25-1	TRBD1	CASRAGGSETEAFF	TGTGCCAGCAGGGCAGGGGGCTCGGAAACTGAAGCTTTCTTT
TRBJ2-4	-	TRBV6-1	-	CASSDYLPGVANIQYF	TGTGCCAGCAGTGATTATCTGCCCGGGGTAGCAAACATTCAGTACTTC